Following are 9 T cell receptor beta chains from one sample sequenced in a study of post-analysis software for immune sequencing data. Unique molecular identifiers tagged the TCR beta cDNA libraries. MiXCR was run by TCRdb on the PCR reads, yielding one entry per CDR3 protein. In the table there are 350,000 to 500,000 distinct CDR3 sequences, roughly 40% of which are singletons. Their antigens are not known. Study findings and constraints: Comparison of patients with controls showed 5 or 6 TRBV segments more frequent in patients, TRBV5-6, TRBV5-1 and TRBV20-1 among them.

Material for sequencing was blood. Every receptor here comes from a girl aged 2-15 years with multiple sclerosis.

Only a few counts were recorded for this clonotype. The chain joins TRBV15 to TRBJ2-5; 10 bases agree with TRBD2. This CDR3 region has 17 residues. The trim removed 0 bases at V and 7 bases at J, leaving 11 bases unmatched. The V gene's germline CDR1 is LNHNV and CDR2 YYDKDF (reference sequence). The CDR3 DNA reads as TGTGCCACCAGCAGAGAGAGGACTAGCGGTTCCTTGAGGACCCAGTACTTC. This gives the protein CATSRERTSGSLRTQYF. The full variable domain, completed using reference TRBV15 and TRBJ2-5, is DAMVIQNPRYQVTQFGKPVTLSCSQTLNHNVMYWYQQKSSQAPKLLFHYYDKDFNNEADTPDNFQSRRPNTSFCFLDIRSPGLGDTAMYLCATSRERTSGSLRTQYFGPGTRLLVL.

The rearrangement joins TRBV5-1 to TRBJ1-6, with D unclear. The V gene's germline CDR1 is SGHRS and CDR2 YFSETQ. Trimming cost V 0 bases and J 10 bases, with 14 bases left between them. This CDR3 comprises 15 residues. Here the CDR3 DNA reads TGCGCCAGCAGCTTGGAAGGGCTGCGTGAATCACCCCTCCACTTT. Its protein product is CASSLEGLRESPLHF.

Concerning this clonotype: The junction differs from germline at one of its ends, possibly a read error. This rearrangement joins TRBV20-1 to TRBJ2-5; D is ambiguous. Germline V gives CDR1 DFQATT, CDR2 SNEGSKA (reference sequence). The CDR3 spans 10 residues. The CDR3 bases are TGCGGTGCCGCTCATGAGACCCAGTACTTC. Translating it yields CGAAHETQYF.

V and J are TRBV5-1 and TRBJ2-4; no definite D call. Gene TRBJ2-7 matches the end of the DNA better, so the J call may be wrong. CDR1 is SGHRS and CDR2 is YFSETQ in the germline V gene. CDR3 length: 15 residues. CDR3 sequence: CASSFGREWPYEQYF. The CDR3 region has the DNA TGCGCCAGCAGCTTTGGCCGAGAGTGGCCCTACGAGCAGTACTTC.

This clonotype came up a few times. This chain connects TRBV27 to TRBJ2-3; the D is unclear. This CDR3 contains 16 residues. Germline loops: CDR1 MNHEY, CDR2 SMNVEV (reference sequence). V dropped 1 base and J dropped 2 bases, with 13 bases sitting between them. The chain's CDR3 is CASSLFGLPPTDTQYF. The CDR3 nucleotides are TGTGCCAGCAGTTTATTCGGCCTACCCCCCACAGATACGCAGTATTTT.

This clonotype was observed a handful of times. V and J are TRBV4-1 and TRBJ1-2; D is uncertain. V dropped 1 base and J dropped 2 bases, with 8 bases sitting between them. Germline values: CDR1 MGHRA, CDR2 YSYEKL. This CDR3 has 14 residues. CDR3 in amino acids: CASSQADENYGYTF. CDR3 bases: TGCGCCAGCAGCCAAGCAGACGAAAACTATGGCTACACCTTC.

This clonotype has ten or more counts. The V gene is TRBV4-3, the J gene TRBJ2-7, with D unresolved. Germline values: CDR1 LGHNA, CDR2 YSLEER. The CDR3 has 13 amino acids. Trimming pared 3 bases from V and 1 base from J, leaving 7 bases between. The CDR3 spells CASSQDQSYEQYF. The CDR3 DNA reads TGCGCCAGCAGCCAGGACCAATCCTACGAGCAGTACTTC.

The V and J genes are TRBV5-1 and TRBJ2-5; 7 positions match TRBD1. The closer fit of TRBJ2-7 to the DNA end suggests the J call may be wrong. There are 15 residues in the CDR3. CDR1 and CDR2 from the germline V gene are SGHRS and YFSETQ. The CDR3 loop is CASSETGQPAYEQYF. The DNA for the CDR3 is TGCGCCAGCAGTGAAACGGGACAGCCAGCCTACGAGCAGTACTTC.

This clonotype was observed a few times. The rearrangement uses TRBV7-2 and TRBJ1-2; a possible D gene is TRBD1 (5 bases). V gave up 3 bases and J gave up 1 base, with 12 bases separating them. The CDR3 is 15 residues long. CDR1 and CDR2 (germline): SGHTA, FQGNSA. The DNA for the CDR3 is TGTGCCAGCAGCTTTAGGACAAACGATAACTATGGCTACACCTTC. Translated: CASSFRTNDNYGYTF.